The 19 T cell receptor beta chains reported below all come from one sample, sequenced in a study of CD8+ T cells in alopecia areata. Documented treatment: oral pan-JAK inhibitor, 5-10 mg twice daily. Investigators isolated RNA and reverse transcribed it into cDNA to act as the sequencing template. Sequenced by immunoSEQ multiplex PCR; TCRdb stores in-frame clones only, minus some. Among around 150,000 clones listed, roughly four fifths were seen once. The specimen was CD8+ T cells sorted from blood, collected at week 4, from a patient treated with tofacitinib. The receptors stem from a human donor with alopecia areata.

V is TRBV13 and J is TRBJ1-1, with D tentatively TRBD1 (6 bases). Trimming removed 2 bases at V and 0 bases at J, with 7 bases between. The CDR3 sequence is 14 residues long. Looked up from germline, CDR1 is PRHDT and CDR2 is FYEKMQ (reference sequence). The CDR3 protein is CASSLRQVNTEAFF. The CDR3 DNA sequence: TGTGCCAGCAGCTTAAGACAGGTGAACACTGAAGCTTTCTTT.

The CDR3 loop reads CASSVGEGGYGYTF. CDR3 nucleotide sequence: TGTGCCAGCAGCGTAGGAGAAGGGGGCTATGGCTACACCTTC. The V and J genes are TRBV9 and TRBJ1-2; D is perhaps TRBD1 (6 bases). The CDR3 is made up of 14 amino acids. The germline CDR1 and CDR2 sequences are SGDLS and YYNGEE. V lost 0 bases and J lost 4, with 10 bases in between.

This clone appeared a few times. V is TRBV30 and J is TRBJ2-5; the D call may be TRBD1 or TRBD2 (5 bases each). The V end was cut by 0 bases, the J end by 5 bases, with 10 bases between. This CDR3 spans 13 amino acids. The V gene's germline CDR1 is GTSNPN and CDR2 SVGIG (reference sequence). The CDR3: CAWSVWGSETQYF. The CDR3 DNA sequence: TGTGCCTGGAGTGTTTGGGGGTCGGAGACCCAGTACTTC. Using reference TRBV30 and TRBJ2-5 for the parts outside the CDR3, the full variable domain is SQTIHQWPATLVQPVGSPLSLECTVEGTSNPNLYWYRQAAGRGLQLLFYSVGIGQISSEVPQNLSASRPQDRQFILSSKKLLLSDSGFYLCAWSVWGSETQYFGPGTRLLVL.

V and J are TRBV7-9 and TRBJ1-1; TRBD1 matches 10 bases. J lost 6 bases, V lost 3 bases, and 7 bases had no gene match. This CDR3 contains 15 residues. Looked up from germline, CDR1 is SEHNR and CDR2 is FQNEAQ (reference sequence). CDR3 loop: CASSLRDRGRAEAFF. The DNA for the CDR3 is TGTGCCAGCAGCTTGCGGGACAGGGGTAGGGCTGAAGCTTTCTTT. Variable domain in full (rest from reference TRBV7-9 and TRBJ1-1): DTGVSQNPRHKITKRGQNVTFRCDPISEHNRLYWYRQTLGQGPEFLTYFQNEAQLEKSRLLSDRFSAERPKGSFSTLEIQRTEQGDSAMYLCASSLRDRGRAEAFFGQGTRLTVV.

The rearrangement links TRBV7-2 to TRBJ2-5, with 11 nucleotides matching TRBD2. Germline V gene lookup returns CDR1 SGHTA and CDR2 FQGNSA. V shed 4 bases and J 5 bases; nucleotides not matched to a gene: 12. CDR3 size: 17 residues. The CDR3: CASSSFIAGGLNETQYF. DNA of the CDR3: TGTGCCAGCAGCTCGTTTATAGCGGGGGGGCTTAATGAGACCCAGTACTTC.

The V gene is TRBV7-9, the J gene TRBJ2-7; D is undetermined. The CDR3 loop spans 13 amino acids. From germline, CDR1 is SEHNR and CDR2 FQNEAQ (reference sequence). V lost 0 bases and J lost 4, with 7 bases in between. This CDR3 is CASSLAAEYEQYF. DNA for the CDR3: TGTGCCAGCAGCTTAGCGGCAGAATACGAGCAGTACTTC.

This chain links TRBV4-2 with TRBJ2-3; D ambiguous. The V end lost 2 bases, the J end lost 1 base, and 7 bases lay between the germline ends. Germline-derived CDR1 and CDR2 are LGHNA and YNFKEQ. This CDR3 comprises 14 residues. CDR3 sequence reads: CASSQLAGTDTQYF. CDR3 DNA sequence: TGTGCCAGCAGCCAACTCGCCGGCACAGATACGCAGTATTTT.

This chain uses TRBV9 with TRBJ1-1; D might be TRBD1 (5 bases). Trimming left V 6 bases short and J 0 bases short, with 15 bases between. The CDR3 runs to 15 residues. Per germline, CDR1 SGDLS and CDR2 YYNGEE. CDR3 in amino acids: CASTREWTMNTEAFF. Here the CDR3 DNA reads TGTGCCAGCACCAGGGAGTGGACAATGAACACTGAAGCTTTCTTT.

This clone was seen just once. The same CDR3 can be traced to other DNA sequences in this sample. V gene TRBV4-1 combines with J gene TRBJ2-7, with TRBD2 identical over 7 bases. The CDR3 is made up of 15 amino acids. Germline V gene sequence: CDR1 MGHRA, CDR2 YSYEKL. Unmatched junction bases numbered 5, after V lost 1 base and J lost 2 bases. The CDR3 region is CASSQASGAAYEQYF. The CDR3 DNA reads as TGCGCCAGCAGCCAAGCTAGCGGTGCCGCCTACGAGCAGTACTTC.

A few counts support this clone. DNA for the CDR3: TGTGCCAGCAGTGAAGCGGGACTCCCGCACGAGCAGTACTTC. Translated, it gives CASSEAGLPHEQYF. The chain uses TRBV2 and TRBJ2-7; D possibly corresponds to TRBD2 (6 bases). The germline CDR1 and CDR2 sequences are SNHLY and FYNNEI. This CDR3 spans 14 amino acids. Trimming removed 0 bases at V and 5 bases at J, with 11 bases between.

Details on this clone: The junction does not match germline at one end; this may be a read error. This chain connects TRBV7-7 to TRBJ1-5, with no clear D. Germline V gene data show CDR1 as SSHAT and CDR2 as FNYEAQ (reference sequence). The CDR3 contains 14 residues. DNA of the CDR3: TGTGCTAGCAGCTTAGCACCGGGAAGTCAGCCCCAGCATTTT. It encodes CASSLAPGSQPQHF.

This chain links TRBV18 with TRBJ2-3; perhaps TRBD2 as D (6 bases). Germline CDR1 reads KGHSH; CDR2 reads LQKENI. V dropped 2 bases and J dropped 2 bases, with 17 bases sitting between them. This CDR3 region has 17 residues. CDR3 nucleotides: TGTGCCAGCTCACCAGAGTACCCGGGGGACCTCACAGATACGCAGTATTTT. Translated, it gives CASSPEYPGDLTDTQYF.

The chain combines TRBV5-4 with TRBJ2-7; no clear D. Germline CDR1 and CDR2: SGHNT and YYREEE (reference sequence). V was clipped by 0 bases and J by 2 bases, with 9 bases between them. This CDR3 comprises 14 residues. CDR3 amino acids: CASSLVPQTYEQYF. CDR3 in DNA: TGTGCCAGCAGCTTGGTACCTCAAACCTACGAGCAGTACTTC.

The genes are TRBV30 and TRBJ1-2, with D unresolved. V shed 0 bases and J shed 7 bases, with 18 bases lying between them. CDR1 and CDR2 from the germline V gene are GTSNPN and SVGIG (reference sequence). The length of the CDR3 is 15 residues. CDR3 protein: CAWSVYLDLYGGYTF. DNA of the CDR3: TGTGCCTGGAGTGTATATCTGGACCTCTATGGTGGCTACACCTTC.

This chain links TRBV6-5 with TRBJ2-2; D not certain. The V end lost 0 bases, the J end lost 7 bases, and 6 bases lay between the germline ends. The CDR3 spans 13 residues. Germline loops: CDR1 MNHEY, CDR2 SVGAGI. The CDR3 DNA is TGTGCCAGCAGTTACTCTCTACTCGGGGAGCTGTTTTTT. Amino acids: CASSYSLLGELFF.

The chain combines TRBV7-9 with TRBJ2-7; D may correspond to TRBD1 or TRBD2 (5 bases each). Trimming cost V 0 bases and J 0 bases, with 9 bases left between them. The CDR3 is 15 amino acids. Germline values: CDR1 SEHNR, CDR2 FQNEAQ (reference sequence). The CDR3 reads CASSLALGDSYEQYF. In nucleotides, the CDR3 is TGTGCCAGCAGCTTAGCGCTGGGGGACTCCTACGAGCAGTACTTC.

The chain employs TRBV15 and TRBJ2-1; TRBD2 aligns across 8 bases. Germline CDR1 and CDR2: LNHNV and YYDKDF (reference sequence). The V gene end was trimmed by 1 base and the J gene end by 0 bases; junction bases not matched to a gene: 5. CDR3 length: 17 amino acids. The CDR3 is CATSRGAGALSYNEQFF. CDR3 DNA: TGTGCCACCAGCAGAGGAGCGGGAGCGCTCTCCTACAATGAGCAGTTCTTC.

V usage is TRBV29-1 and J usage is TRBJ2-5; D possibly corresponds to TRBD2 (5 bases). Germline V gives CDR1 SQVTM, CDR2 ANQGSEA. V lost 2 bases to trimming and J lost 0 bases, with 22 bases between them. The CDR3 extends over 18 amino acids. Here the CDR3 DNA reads TGCAGCGTTGAATTAGAGGCACTCACCAGAGGGTACCAAGAGACCCAGTACTTC. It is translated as CSVELEALTRGYQETQYF.

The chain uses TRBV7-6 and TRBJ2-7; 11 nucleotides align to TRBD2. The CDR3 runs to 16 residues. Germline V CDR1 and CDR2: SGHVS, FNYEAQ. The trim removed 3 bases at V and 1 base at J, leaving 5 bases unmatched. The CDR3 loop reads CASSFDGTSGSYEQYF. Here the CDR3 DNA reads TGTGCCAGCAGCTTTGATGGGACTAGCGGATCCTACGAGCAGTACTTC.